The TCR beta chain described here comes from a study of cytomegalovirus exposure and HLA in healthy donors. Findings of the study overall: The classifier, whose performance was assessed in both the original and validation cohorts, reportedly diagnosed cytomegalovirus status with high specificity and sensitivity. Most TCR beta V segments were productive about 87% or about 30% of the time in an earlier analysis. By a later analysis, the bulk of CMV-associated TCR beta chains appeared HLA-restricted. Several of the most significant clusters appeared, in a later analysis, to be linked to common viral pathogens.

The PCR had 60 Vbeta and 13 Jbeta primers. TCRdb keeps only in-frame clones here, not all; method: immunoSEQ multiplex PCR. Of about 130,000 clones listed, roughly four fifths are singletons. As to this clone: Its specificity is not known.

V was trimmed by 3 bases and J by 3 bases, leaving 16 bases between them. Germline V CDR1 and CDR2: SGHDT, YYEEEE. The CDR3 extends over 16 amino acids. The sample comprised PBMCs. The receptor's source is a woman aged 40 to 49 in good health and CMV-seropositive. The chain joins TRBV5-6 to TRBJ1-3, with D unresolved. The CDR3, as DNA: TGTGCCAGCAGCTCGACAAGAGCTGCGGGTGGAAACACCATATATTTT. Protein sequence: CASSSTRAAGGNTIYF.